The text below deals with one T cell receptor (beta chain). Its antigen is currently unknown. Assay: immunoSEQ multiplex PCR; the TCRdb copy retains only in-frame clones and omits some. The sample shows 90,000 to 100,000 clones, 89% of them seen only once. This entry comes from a study of PD-1 blockade in classical Hodgkin lymphoma. Study-wide points: Newly diagnosed patients were reported to exhibit reduced baseline TCR diversity relative to healthy donors.

The CDR3 contains 15 residues. V shed 5 bases, J shed 1 base, and the junction held 3 bases outside the gene matches. Germline values: CDR1 LNHDA, CDR2 SQIVND (reference sequence). All trial patients relapsed after autologous stem cell transplantation. This rearrangement joins TRBV19 to TRBJ1-5; the match to TRBD1 covers 9 bases. The receptor was derived from a human donor with classical Hodgkin lymphoma. The sequences come from peripheral blood mononuclear cells (PBMCs), collected before the second cycle of nivolumab. CDR3 residues: CASSRGQGSNQPQHF. CDR3 in DNA: TGTGCCAGTAGTCGTGGACAGGGGAGCAATCAGCCCCAGCATTTT. The full variable domain, completed using reference TRBV19 and TRBJ1-5, is DGGITQSPKYLFRKEGQNVTLSCEQNLNHDAMYWYRQDPGQGLRLIYYSQIVNDFQKGDIAEGYSVSREKKESFPLTVTSAQKNPTAFYLCASSRGQGSNQPQHFGDGTRLSIL.